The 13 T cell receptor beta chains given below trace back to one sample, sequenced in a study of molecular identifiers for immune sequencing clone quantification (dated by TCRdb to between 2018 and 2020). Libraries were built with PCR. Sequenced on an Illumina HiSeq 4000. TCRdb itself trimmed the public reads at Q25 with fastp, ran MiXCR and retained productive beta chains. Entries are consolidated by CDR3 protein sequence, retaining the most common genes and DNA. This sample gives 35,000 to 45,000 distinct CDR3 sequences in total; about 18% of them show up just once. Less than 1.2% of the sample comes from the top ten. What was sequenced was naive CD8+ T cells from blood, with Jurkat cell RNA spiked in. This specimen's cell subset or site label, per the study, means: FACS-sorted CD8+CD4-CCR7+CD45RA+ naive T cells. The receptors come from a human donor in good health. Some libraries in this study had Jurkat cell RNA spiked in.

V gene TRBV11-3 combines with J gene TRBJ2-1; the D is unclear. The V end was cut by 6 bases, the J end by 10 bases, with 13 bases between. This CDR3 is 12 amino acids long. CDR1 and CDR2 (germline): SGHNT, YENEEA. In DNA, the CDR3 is TGTGCCAGCAGTTTCACGGACGGCGAGCAGTTCTTC. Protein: CASSFTDGEQFF.

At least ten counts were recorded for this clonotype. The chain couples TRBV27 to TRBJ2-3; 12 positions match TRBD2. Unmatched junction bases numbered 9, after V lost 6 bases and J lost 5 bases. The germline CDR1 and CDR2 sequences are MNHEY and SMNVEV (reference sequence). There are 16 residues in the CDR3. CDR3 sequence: CASSPRLAGAGDTQYF. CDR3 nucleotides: TGTGCCAGCAGCCCTCGACTAGCGGGAGCTGGAGATACGCAGTATTTT.

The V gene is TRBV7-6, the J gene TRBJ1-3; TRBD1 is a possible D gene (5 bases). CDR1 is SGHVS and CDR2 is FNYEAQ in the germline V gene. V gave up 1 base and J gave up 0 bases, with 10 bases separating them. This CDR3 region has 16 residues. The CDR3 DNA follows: TGTGCCAGCAGCTTAGGCGGGGGATCCTCTGGAAACACCATATATTTT. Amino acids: CASSLGGGSSGNTIYF.

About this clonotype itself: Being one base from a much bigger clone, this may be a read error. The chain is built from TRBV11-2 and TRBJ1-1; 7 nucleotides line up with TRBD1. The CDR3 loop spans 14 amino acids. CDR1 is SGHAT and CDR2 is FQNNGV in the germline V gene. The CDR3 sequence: CAGSSPRGQSQAFF. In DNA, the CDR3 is TGTGCCGGCAGCTCCCCCAGGGGACAGTCCCAGGCTTTCTTT.

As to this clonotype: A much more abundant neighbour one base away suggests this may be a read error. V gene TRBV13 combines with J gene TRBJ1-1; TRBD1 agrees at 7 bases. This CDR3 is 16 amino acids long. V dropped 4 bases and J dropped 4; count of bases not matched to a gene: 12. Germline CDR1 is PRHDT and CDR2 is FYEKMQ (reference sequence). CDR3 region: CASSSTGQYMSTEAFF. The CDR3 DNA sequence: TGTGCCAGCAGCTCGACAGGGCAATACATGAGCACTGAAGCTTTCTTT.

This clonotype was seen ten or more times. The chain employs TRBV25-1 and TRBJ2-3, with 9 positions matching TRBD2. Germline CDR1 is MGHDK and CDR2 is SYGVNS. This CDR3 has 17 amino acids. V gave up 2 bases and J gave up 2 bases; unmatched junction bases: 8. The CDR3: CASSEIISGGPTDTQYF. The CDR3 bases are TGTGCCAGCAGTGAAATAATCAGCGGGGGGCCCACAGATACGCAGTATTTT. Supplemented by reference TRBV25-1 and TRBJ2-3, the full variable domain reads EADIYQTPRYLVIGTGKKITLECSQTMGHDKMYWYQQDPGMELHLIHYSYGVNSTEKGDLSSESTVSRIRTEHFPLTLESARPSHTSQYLCASSEIISGGPTDTQYFGPGTRLTVL.

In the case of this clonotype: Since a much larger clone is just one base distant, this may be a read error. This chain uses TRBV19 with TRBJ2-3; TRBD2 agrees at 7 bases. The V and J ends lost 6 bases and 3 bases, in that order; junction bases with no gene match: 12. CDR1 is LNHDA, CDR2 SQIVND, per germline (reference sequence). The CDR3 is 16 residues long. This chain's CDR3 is CASRITRGGQTDTQYF. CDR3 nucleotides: TGTGCCAGTAGAATAACCCGGGGAGGGCAAACAGATACGCAGTATTTT. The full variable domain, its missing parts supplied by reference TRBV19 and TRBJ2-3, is DGGITQSPKYLFRKEGQNVTLSCEQNLNHDAMYWYRQDPGQGLRLIYYSQIVNDFQKGDIAEGYSVSREKKESFPLTVTSAQKNPTAFYLCASRITRGGQTDTQYFGPGTRLTVL.

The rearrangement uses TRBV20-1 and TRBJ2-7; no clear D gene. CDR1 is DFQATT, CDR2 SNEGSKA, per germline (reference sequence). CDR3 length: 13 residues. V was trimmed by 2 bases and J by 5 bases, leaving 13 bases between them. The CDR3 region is CSARPTGQHEQYF. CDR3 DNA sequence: TGCAGTGCTAGACCGACTGGGCAGCACGAGCAGTACTTC.

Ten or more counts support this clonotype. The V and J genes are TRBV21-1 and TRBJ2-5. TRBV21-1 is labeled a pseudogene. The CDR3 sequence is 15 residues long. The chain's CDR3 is CASSEVVTVQETQYF. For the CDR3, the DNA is TGTGCCAGCAGCGAGGTTGTAACGGTCCAAGAGACCCAGTACTTC.

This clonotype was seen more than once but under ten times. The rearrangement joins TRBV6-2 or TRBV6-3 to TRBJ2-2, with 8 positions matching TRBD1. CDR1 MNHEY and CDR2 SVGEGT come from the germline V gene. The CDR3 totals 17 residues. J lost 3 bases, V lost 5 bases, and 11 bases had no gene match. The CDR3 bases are TGTGCCAGCAGTAACCGACCGGGACAGGTTTACACCGGGGAGCTGTTTTTT. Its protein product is CASSNRPGQVYTGELFF.

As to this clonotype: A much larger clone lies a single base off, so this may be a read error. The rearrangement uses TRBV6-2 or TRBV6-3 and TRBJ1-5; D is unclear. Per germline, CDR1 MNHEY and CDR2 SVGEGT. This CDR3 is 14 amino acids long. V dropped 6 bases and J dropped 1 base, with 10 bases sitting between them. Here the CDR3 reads CASSYGPSNQPQHF. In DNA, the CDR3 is TGTGCCAGCAGCTATGGTCCCAGCAATCAGCCCCAGCATTTT.

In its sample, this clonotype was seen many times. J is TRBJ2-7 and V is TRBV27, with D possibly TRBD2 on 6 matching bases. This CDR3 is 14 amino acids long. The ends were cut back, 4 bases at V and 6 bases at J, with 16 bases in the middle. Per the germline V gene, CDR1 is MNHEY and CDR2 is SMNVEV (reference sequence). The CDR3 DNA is TGTGCCAGCAGTTCGTCTAGCGATGGTCCCGAGCAGTACTTC. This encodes CASSSSSDGPEQYF.

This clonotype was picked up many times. CDR3 coding DNA: TGTGCCATCAGTGGGGGACTAGCGGGGGGCCCGAGCTCCTACGAGCAGTACTTC. The encoded protein is CAISGGLAGGPSSYEQYF. The chain is built from TRBV10-3 and TRBJ2-7; 15 nucleotides match TRBD2. The V gene end was trimmed by 4 bases and the J gene end by 0 bases; junction bases not matched to a gene: 7. CDR3 length: 18 amino acids. Germline CDR1 and CDR2: ENHRY and SYGVKD.